This record concerns one T cell receptor (beta chain) sequence. The entry originates in a study of blood T cell repertoires in COVID-19. Study at large: From the United States, Italy and Spain came samples of acute and convalescent COVID-19. The analysed material was cDNA or gDNA that came from T cells, B-cell-depleted T cells, or PBMCs.

V was shortened by 5 bases and J by 3 bases, with 16 bases between the two germline ends. Looked up from germline, CDR1 is MNHEY and CDR2 is SVGAGI. The CDR3 consists of 15 residues. The repertoire was sequenced with immunoSEQ multiplex PCR; TCRdb's copy has only in-frame clones and lacks some. The sample shows around 340,000 clones, over 70% of them seen only once. Sequencing used peripheral blood. The J gene is TRBJ1-2, the V gene TRBV6-5, with D hard to call. The sequence derives from a young man with active or convalescent COVID-19. CDR3 protein: CASSLVSSEYYGYTF. The CDR3 DNA reads as TGTGCCAGCAGTCTGGTGAGCAGCGAATACTATGGCTACACCTTC.